Below are 28 T cell receptor beta chains sequenced from a single sample in a study of shared clonotypes between healthy human individuals. The data were produced by immunoSEQ multiplex PCR, yet TCRdb's version contains in-frame clones alone and is incomplete. Of about 1.5 million clones listed, roughly 97% are singletons. Sequences were obtained from naive CD4+ T cells sorted from blood. Subset reported: CD45RA+ positively selected. The receptor source for this set is a man aged 25 to 45 in good health.

Here the CDR3 DNA reads TGTGCCAGCAGACCAACGAAATCTCGGCAGCATTTT. This sequence encodes CASRPTKSRQHF. This chain links TRBV28 with TRBJ1-5; D uncertain. The germline V gene encodes CDR1 MDHEN and CDR2 SYDVKM. With 6 bases removed from V and 13 bases from J, the gap between germline ends came to 16 bases. This CDR3 is 12 amino acids long.

This chain joins TRBV12-5 and TRBJ1-2, with TRBD1 as a possible D gene (6 bases). Germline lookup yields CDR1 LGHNT and CDR2 FRNRAP. The V and J ends lost 9 bases and 1 base respectively, with 18 bases between them. The CDR3 has 15 amino acids. The CDR3 coding sequence is TGTGCTAGCCAACATGGGGGCCGGAGTAACTATGGCTACACCTTC. It translates to CASQHGGRSNYGYTF.

The V call is TRBV5-1, the J call TRBJ2-1; 7 bases line up with TRBD1. The CDR3 is 14 residues long. V lost 6 bases, J lost 2 bases, and 5 bases stayed unmatched. CDR1 SGHRS and CDR2 YFSETQ come from the germline V gene. The CDR3 here is CASTTGTAYNEQFF. CDR3 bases: TGCGCCAGCACGACGGGGACAGCCTACAATGAGCAGTTCTTC.

The chain has TRBV30 and TRBJ1-3, with 7 positions matching TRBD1. CDR1 is GTSNPN, CDR2 SVGIG, per germline (reference sequence). V gave up 7 bases and J gave up 0 bases; unmatched junction bases: 6. The CDR3 is 14 residues long. The CDR3 DNA sequence: TGTGCCTCCGGACAGGCAAGCTCTGGAAACACCATATATTTT. Translated, it gives CASGQASSGNTIYF.

The V and J genes are TRBV10-3 and TRBJ2-7; 8 bases line up with TRBD2. CDR1 and CDR2 (germline): ENHRY, SYGVKD. With V trimmed by 0 bases and J by 5 bases, 6 bases remained unmatched. CDR3 length equals 15 residues. In nucleotides, the CDR3 is TGTGCCATCAGTGAGTCTGGGACTAGTTTTGACGAGCAGTACTTC. Translation: CAISESGTSFDEQYF.

This chain connects TRBV2 to TRBJ2-7; TRBD2 matches at 8 bases. Germline V gives CDR1 SNHLY, CDR2 FYNNEI. The CDR3 length is 13 residues. V lost 7 bases and J lost 5; bases outside the gene matches: 7. The CDR3 region is CASKLPGLDEQYF. The CDR3 bases are TGTGCCAGCAAGCTTCCGGGACTAGACGAGCAGTACTTC.

This rearrangement joins TRBV4-2 to TRBJ2-7; 10 bases match TRBD2. V shed 1 base, J shed 4 bases, and the junction held 7 bases outside the gene matches. This CDR3 is built from 16 residues. Germline assignment: CDR1 LGHNA and CDR2 YNFKEQ. The CDR3 region has the DNA TGTGCCAGCAGCCAAGGTCTAGCGGGAGCACAGTACGAGCAGTACTTC. It is translated as CASSQGLAGAQYEQYF.

Note on this clone: Within the sample, other DNA sequences also encode this same CDR3. The chain is built from TRBV5-1 and TRBJ2-7; D is possibly TRBD2 (5 bases). The V and J ends lost 0 bases and 4 bases respectively, with 8 bases between them. Germline assignment: CDR1 SGHRS and CDR2 YFSETQ. The CDR3 length is 13 residues. The CDR3: CASSLETGYEQYF. The CDR3, as DNA: TGCGCCAGCAGCTTGGAGACGGGGTACGAGCAGTACTTC. Full variable domain (remainder filled in from reference TRBV5-1 and TRBJ2-7): KAGVTQTPRYLIKTRGQQVTLSCSPISGHRSVSWYQQTPGQGLQFLFEYFSETQRNKGNFPGRFSGRQFSNSRSEMNVSTLELGDSALYLCASSLETGYEQYFGPGTRLTVT.

This clone appeared once. The chain links TRBV30 to TRBJ1-2; D is undetermined. This CDR3 has 15 residues. CDR1 is GTSNPN, CDR2 SVGIG, per germline (reference sequence). The germline V and J ends were trimmed by 0 bases and 6 bases, with 17 bases remaining between them. CDR3 loop: CAWSVTAVNRDGYTF. The DNA for the CDR3 is TGTGCCTGGAGTGTAACAGCCGTCAATCGAGATGGCTACACCTTC. Drawing the rest from reference TRBV30 and TRBJ1-2, the complete variable domain is SQTIHQWPATLVQPVGSPLSLECTVEGTSNPNLYWYRQAAGRGLQLLFYSVGIGQISSEVPQNLSASRPQDRQFILSSKKLLLSDSGFYLCAWSVTAVNRDGYTFGSGTRLTVV.

The chain is built from TRBV5-1 and TRBJ2-1; TRBD2 might be the D (6 bases). The V end was cut by 4 bases, the J end by 6 bases, with 26 bases between. The CDR3 has 18 residues. The V gene's germline CDR1 is SGHRS and CDR2 YFSETQ. The CDR3 protein is CASSLEGRGPTRRNEQFF. The DNA of the CDR3 is TGCGCCAGCAGCCTGGAGGGACGGGGCCCAACTCGTCGCAATGAGCAGTTCTTC.

The chain combines TRBV4-3 with TRBJ1-1; maybe TRBD1 (6 bases). The CDR3 consists of 15 residues. Germline-derived CDR1 and CDR2 are LGHNA and YSLEER. Between the trimmed V and J ends, which lost 1 base and 4 bases, there was a span of 13 bases. This CDR3 is CASSQVTGLGTEAFF. The DNA for the CDR3 is TGCGCCAGCAGCCAAGTTACAGGGCTGGGCACTGAAGCTTTCTTT.

This clone is a singleton in its sample. The CDR3 here is CASSPWTGTGYGYTF. The CDR3 bases are TGCGCCAGCAGCCCCTGGACAGGGACCGGCTATGGCTACACCTTC. V usage is TRBV5-1 and J usage is TRBJ1-2; 8 bases are a match to TRBD1. The CDR3 runs to 15 residues. Looked up from germline, CDR1 is SGHRS and CDR2 is YFSETQ. The ends lost 4 bases at V and 4 bases at J; junction bases unmatched: 9.

The chain recombines TRBV18 with TRBJ2-3; D remains ambiguous. The CDR3 runs 12 residues. Trimming removed 5 bases from V and 4 bases from J, with 7 bases in between. Germline CDR1 and CDR2: KGHSH and LQKENI. CDR3 region: CASSENPDTQYF. In DNA form, the CDR3 reads TGTGCCAGCTCAGAGAACCCAGATACGCAGTATTTT.

V is TRBV19 and J is TRBJ2-1; 10 bases are shared with TRBD2. V trimming: 2 bases; J trimming: 6 bases; junction bases outside the gene matches: 10. The V gene's germline CDR1 is LNHDA and CDR2 SQIVND (reference sequence). The CDR3 is 17 amino acids. The CDR3: CASSIRGLAGVGNEQFF. The CDR3 DNA reads TGTGCCAGTAGTATAAGGGGCCTAGCGGGAGTGGGCAATGAGCAGTTCTTC.

This clone came up once. V usage is TRBV15 and J usage is TRBJ1-4, with a weak D call TRBD1 (6 bases). This CDR3 is built from 15 residues. Per germline, CDR1 LNHNV and CDR2 YYDKDF (reference sequence). V was shortened by 0 bases and J by 6 bases, with 11 bases between the two germline ends. The CDR3 here is CATSRDNGGYEKLFF. CDR3 nucleotide sequence: TGTGCCACCAGCAGAGATAACGGGGGCTATGAAAAACTGTTTTTT.

Of note for this clone: Different DNA sequences within this sample yield the same CDR3. DNA of the CDR3: TGCGCCAGCAGCTTGGAGGGGGGCTCCTACAATGAGCAGTTCTTC. Protein sequence: CASSLEGGSYNEQFF. The chain employs TRBV5-1 and TRBJ2-1; D is tentatively TRBD1 or TRBD2 (6 bases each). The CDR3 is 15 amino acids. From germline, CDR1 is SGHRS and CDR2 YFSETQ. Trimming removed 0 bases at V and 0 bases at J, with 7 bases between.

The chain employs TRBV11-2 and TRBJ2-4; tentatively, D is TRBD1 or TRBD2 (6 bases each). The germline V and J ends were trimmed by 1 base and 1 base, with 8 bases remaining between them. The CDR3 contains 15 residues. CDR1 SGHAT and CDR2 FQNNGV come from the germline V gene. The CDR3, as DNA: TGTGCCAGCAGCTTAGCGGGGGCGGCCAAAAACATTCAGTACTTC. Translating it yields CASSLAGAAKNIQYF.

The CDR3, as DNA: TGTGCCAGCAGCTTGATGACAGGGATGAACGGGGAGCTGTTTTTT. It yields the protein CASSLMTGMNGELFF. This chain connects TRBV5-5 to TRBJ2-2; the match to TRBD1 covers 7 bases. Per germline, CDR1 SGHKS and CDR2 YYEKEE (reference sequence). Losses at the gene ends were 1 base for V and 7 bases for J; bases not matched to a gene: 7. The CDR3 spans 15 residues.

To note about this clone: The identical CDR3 is also encoded by other nucleotide sequences in the sample. The J gene is TRBJ2-7, the V gene TRBV5-1; 12 nucleotides agree with TRBD2. The CDR3 runs to 14 residues. V shed 0 bases and J 6 bases; nucleotides not matched to a gene: 1. CDR1 is SGHRS, CDR2 YFSETQ, per germline. CDR3 DNA: TGCGCCAGCAGCTTGGGACTAGCGGGAGTCGAGCAGTACTTC. This encodes CASSLGLAGVEQYF.

The chain uses TRBV5-4 and TRBJ2-1, with D possibly TRBD2 on 5 matching bases. The germline V gene has CDR1 SGHNT and CDR2 YYREEE (reference sequence). V was cut by 0 bases and J by 9 bases, with 19 bases left in between. This CDR3 spans 16 amino acids. CDR3 sequence (DNA): TGTGCCAGCAGCTTGGCGAGTTCTGGGCTAGCCTTTGAGCAGTTCTTC. Residues: CASSLASSGLAFEQFF.

The chain joins TRBV7-9 to TRBJ1-2, with D unresolved. CDR1 and CDR2 (germline): SEHNR, FQNEAQ (reference sequence). Trimming stripped 2 bases from V and 6 bases from J, with 10 bases between. The CDR3 extends over 13 amino acids. The DNA for the CDR3 is TGTGCCAGCAGCTTATATGTGGCGGATGGCTACACCTTC. The encoded protein is CASSLYVADGYTF. Together with reference TRBV7-9 and TRBJ1-2, the CDR3 gives the full variable domain: DTGVSQNPRHKITKRGQNVTFRCDPISEHNRLYWYRQTLGQGPEFLTYFQNEAQLEKSRLLSDRFSAERPKGSFSTLEIQRTEQGDSAMYLCASSLYVADGYTFGSGTRLTVV.

This rearrangement joins TRBV9 to TRBJ2-1; 9 bases fit TRBD2. With V trimmed by 2 bases and J by 5 bases, 8 bases remained unmatched. In germline, CDR1 is SGDLS, CDR2 YYNGEE. CDR3 length equals 16 residues. The CDR3 bases are TGTGCCAGCAGCGTGGGATCTAGCGGGGCGAACAATGAGCAGTTCTTC. Translating it yields CASSVGSSGANNEQFF.

This chain uses TRBV27 with TRBJ1-3, with D perhaps matching TRBD1 (5 bases). This CDR3 has 17 residues. Germline V gives CDR1 MNHEY, CDR2 SMNVEV (reference sequence). Trimming removed 7 bases from V and 4 bases from J, with 23 bases in between. The CDR3 DNA reads TGTGCCAGCACCTTAGGGGCAGAAGGGGAGAACGGAAACACCATATATTTT. It is translated as CASTLGAEGENGNTIYF.

V usage is TRBV5-6 and J usage is TRBJ1-5; D gene ambiguous. The CDR3 spans 12 residues. V lost 4 bases to trimming and J lost 1 base, with 3 bases between them. Germline V gene lookup returns CDR1 SGHDT and CDR2 YYEEEE. The CDR3 bases are TGTGCCAGCAGCGTAAGCAATCAGCCCCAGCATTTT. Its translation is CASSVSNQPQHF.

The J gene is TRBJ2-3, the V gene TRBV10-3; D unresolved. With 5 bases removed from V and 5 bases from J, the gap between germline ends came to 8 bases. The CDR3 spans 12 residues. From germline, CDR1 is ENHRY and CDR2 SYGVKD. The CDR3 nucleotides are TGTGCCATCAGTATAGCAGGAGATACGCAGTATTTT. Translated: CAISIAGDTQYF.

The rearrangement joins TRBV9 to TRBJ2-7; D perhaps matches TRBD2 (5 bases). Trimming removed 0 bases from V and 7 bases from J, with 11 bases in between. The V gene's germline CDR1 is SGDLS and CDR2 YYNGEE. CDR3 length: 13 amino acids. In DNA, the CDR3 is TGTGCCAGCAGCGTAGCTTTGGGGAGTGAGCAGTACTTC. Translating it yields CASSVALGSEQYF. Supplemented by reference TRBV9 and TRBJ2-7, the full variable domain reads DSGVTQTPKHLITATGQRVTLRCSPRSGDLSVYWYQQSLDQGLQFLIQYYNGEERAKGNILERFSAQQFPDLHSELNLSSLELGDSALYFCASSVALGSEQYFGPGTRLTVT.

The rearrangement uses TRBV18 and TRBJ2-1; D unclear. The V end was cut by 8 bases, the J end by 4 bases, with 12 bases between. This CDR3 is built from 13 residues. Germline loops: CDR1 KGHSH, CDR2 LQKENI. CDR3: CASTNDGYNEQFF. The CDR3 DNA reads as TGTGCCAGCACGAACGACGGATACAATGAGCAGTTCTTC. Supplemented by reference TRBV18 and TRBJ2-1, the full variable domain reads NAGVMQNPRHLVRRRGQEARLRCSPMKGHSHVYWYRQLPEEGLKFMVYLQKENIIDESGMPKERFSAEFPKEGPSILRIQQVVRGDSAAYFCASTNDGYNEQFFGPGTRLTVL.

With respect to this clone: Other DNA sequences in the same sample also yield this CDR3. This chain connects TRBV28 to TRBJ2-1; D is possibly TRBD2 (6 bases). V was shortened by 5 bases and J by 0 bases, with 8 bases between the two germline ends. Germline CDR1 MDHEN, CDR2 SYDVKM. The CDR3 runs 14 residues. The CDR3 is CASSPGSSYNEQFF. The CDR3 DNA sequence: TGTGCCAGCAGTCCCGGGAGCTCCTACAATGAGCAGTTCTTC. Supplemented by reference TRBV28 and TRBJ2-1, the full variable domain reads DVKVTQSSRYLVKRTGEKVFLECVQDMDHENMFWYRQDPGLGLRLIYFSYDVKMKEKGDIPEGYSVSREKKERFSLILESASTNQTSMYLCASSPGSSYNEQFFGPGTRLTVL.